These T cell receptor beta chains were read from a single sample in a study of T cells after yellow fever vaccination. TCRdb processed the 5' RACE reads anew with MiXCR; each CDR3 protein has one entry. This sample has about 320,000 distinct CDR3 sequences, with 3.5% to 4.5% found just once. Sequencing was performed on PBMCs, taken 15 days after the yellow fever booster vaccination. The receptors here all came from a man between 18 and 35 years old who received the YFV17D yellow fever vaccine. Both conserved end residues are part of each CDR3. The order of the fields is clone size, D gene, J gene, V gene, CDR3 protein, CDR3 DNA. A D gene is named only where the DNA matches it firmly. Rows give clone size only sometimes, using once, few, many, or a class for an expanded clone.

>many|TRBD1|TRBJ1-1|TRBV7-2
CASRTQGISTEAFF
TGTGCCAGCAGAACACAGGGGATCAGCACTGAAGCTTTCTTT
>NA|TRBD2|TRBJ2-3|TRBV11-2
CASSFAREVQVGTDTQYF
TGTGCCAGCAGCTTCGCCCGGGAGGTCCAAGTGGGCACAGATACGCAGTATTTT
>many|NA|TRBJ1-2|TRBV6-6
CASSYSVGGAQPYGYTF
TGTGCCAGCAGTTACTCGGTGGGGGGGGCGCAACCCTATGGCTACACCTTC
>few|TRBD2|TRBJ2-5|TRBV6-5
CASSYSSGGNGETQYF
TGTGCCAGCAGTTACTCCTCGGGGGGGAACGGCGAGACCCAGTACTTC
>few|NA|TRBJ2-7|TRBV12-3/TRBV12-4
CASSPPGLTSYEQYF
TGTGCCAGCAGTCCCCCCGGACTAACATCCTACGAGCAGTACTTC
>NA|NA|TRBJ2-4|TRBV6-1
CASRVPPVNIQYF
TGTGCCAGCAGGGTACCTCCGGTCAACATTCAGTACTTC
>many|NA|TRBJ2-1|TRBV5-1
CASSTPQGNEQFF
TGCGCCAGCAGCACCCCTCAGGGGAATGAGCAGTTCTTC
>NA|NA|TRBJ1-5|TRBV7-2
CASSLLGRGLSNQPQHF
TGTGCCAGCAGCTTACTGGGGAGGGGCCTGAGCAATCAGCCCCAGCATTTT
>NA|NA|TRBJ1-5|TRBV7-2
CASSFLGNRAQHF
TGTGCCAGCAGCTTTCTAGGGAATAGAGCCCAGCATTTT
>many|NA|TRBJ1-1|TRBV12-3/TRBV12-4
CASSLGEGGVRTEAFF
TGTGCCAGCAGTTTAGGGGAGGGAGGGGTTCGAACTGAAGCTTTCTTT
>many|NA|TRBJ2-1|TRBV7-6
CASSYHNEQFF
TGTGCCAGCAGCTACCACAATGAGCAGTTCTTC
>few|TRBD1|TRBJ1-1|TRBV7-9
CASSLGGRGTEAFF
TGTGCCAGCAGTTTAGGGGGCCGAGGGACTGAAGCTTTCTTT
>many|NA|TRBJ1-5|TRBV6-2/TRBV6-3
CATVDGLRPGNQPQHF
TGTGCCACCGTAGACGGACTGCGGCCTGGCAATCAGCCCCAGCATTTT
>NA|NA|TRBJ1-6|TRBV6-2/TRBV6-3
CASSPGLNSPLHF
TGTGCCAGCAGCCCGGGACTTAATTCACCCCTCCACTTT
>many|TRBD1|TRBJ2-3|TRBV6-2/TRBV6-3
CASSYDWRDRRTTDTQYF
TGTGCCAGCAGTTACGATTGGCGGGACAGGAGAACTACAGATACGCAGTATTTT
>many|NA|TRBJ2-5|TRBV20-1
CSAPPVDSRGGGETQYF
TGCAGTGCTCCCCCCGTGGACTCTAGGGGGGGGGGAGAGACCCAGTACTTC
>few|TRBD1|TRBJ2-2|TRBV7-3
CASSLTPDRGLGGELFF
TGTGCCAGCAGCTTAACGCCGGACAGGGGGCTTGGCGGGGAGCTGTTTTTT
>many|TRBD2|TRBJ2-3|TRBV7-2
CASSWGLAGGTDTQYF
TGTGCCAGCAGCTGGGGACTAGCGGGGGGCACAGATACGCAGTATTTT
>few|TRBD1|TRBJ1-4|TRBV5-1
CASSLGDRGAEKLFF
TGCGCCAGCAGCTTGGGTGACAGGGGAGCCGAAAAACTGTTTTTT
>NA|NA|TRBJ2-1|TRBV5-4
CASSSPVDRHNEQFF
TGTGCCAGCAGCTCCCCGGTGGACAGACACAATGAGCAGTTCTTC
>NA|TRBD2|TRBJ2-3|TRBV5-1
CASSSGLGDTDTQYF
TGCGCCAGCAGCTCCGGACTAGGGGACACAGATACGCAGTATTTT
>few|NA|TRBJ2-2|TRBV4-1
CASSVIGLHTGELFF
TGCGCCAGCAGCGTCATTGGTCTGCACACCGGGGAGCTGTTTTTT
>many|NA|TRBJ2-3|TRBV11-2
CASSVPGLGTDTQYF
TGTGCCAGCAGCGTCCCGGGACTGGGCACAGATACGCAGTATTTT
>NA|NA|TRBJ2-3|TRBV5-1
CASRRNLVSTDTQYF
TGCGCCAGCAGACGGAATCTGGTTAGCACAGATACGCAGTATTTT
>many|TRBD2|TRBJ2-3|TRBV12-3/TRBV12-4
CASAASGGASIDTQYF
TGTGCCAGCGCGGCTAGCGGGGGGGCTTCTATAGATACGCAGTATTTT
>few|TRBD1|TRBJ1-2|TRBV27
CATTGVPFGAHYGYTF
TGTGCCACTACAGGGGTCCCTTTCGGCGCCCACTATGGCTACACCTTC